A single sample gave rise to the 4 T cell receptor beta chains below, sequenced in a study of early T cells in non-severe SARS-CoV-2 infection. TCRdb used MiXCR to reprocess the 5' RACE reads, holding one entry per CDR3 protein. This table has 68,000 or so distinct CDR3 sequences, 9% to 15% appearing once. Material: whole blood. Receptors originate from an adult who was a healthcare worker with PCR-confirmed SARS-CoV-2 infection or an uninfected control (not recorded which).

Concerning this clonotype itself: A single base separates this from a much larger clone, so it may be a read error. The chain is built from TRBV12-3 or TRBV12-4 and TRBJ1-1; D possibly corresponds to TRBD1 (6 bases). The CDR3 loop spans 16 amino acids. The CDR3 protein is CTSSSGSGTWNTEAFF. CDR3 DNA: TGTACCAGCAGCTCTGGTTCGGGGACATGGAACACTGAAGCTTTCTTT.

This clonotype has a handful of counts. The chain employs TRBV7-9 and TRBJ2-7, with TRBD1 identical over 11 bases. The CDR3 totals 16 residues. Looked up from germline, CDR1 is SEHNR and CDR2 is FQNEAQ (reference sequence). V dropped 1 base and J dropped 6; count of bases not matched to a gene: 8. In nucleotides, the CDR3 is TGTGCCAGCAGCTTAGTCGGGACAGGGGGGCAGGGCGAGCAGTACTTC. Residues: CASSLVGTGGQGEQYF.

This clonotype appeared a few times. The V gene is TRBV5-1, the J gene TRBJ1-3; D call uncertain. This CDR3 is built from 14 residues. The V and J ends lost 4 bases and 8 bases respectively, with 16 bases between them. Germline CDR1 and CDR2: SGHRS and YFSETQ. CDR3 nucleotide sequence: TGCGCCAGCAGCCTAGTGGGTTACCGGGACACCATATATTTT. Protein: CASSLVGYRDTIYF.

This clonotype appeared many times. The rearrangement joins TRBV7-2 to TRBJ2-3; D is unresolved. Germline CDR1 is SGHTA and CDR2 is FQGNSA. This CDR3 has 15 amino acids. V lost 5 bases, J lost 6 bases, and 18 bases lay in between. The CDR3 DNA reads TGTGCCAGCAGCCTCAGGCCCATGGCCGGGGATACGCAGTATTTT. Its translation: CASSLRPMAGDTQYF. The full variable domain, its missing parts supplied by reference TRBV7-2 and TRBJ2-3, is GAGVSQSPSNKVTEKGKDVELRCDPISGHTALYWYRQSLGQGLEFLIYFQGNSAPDKSGLPSDRFSAERTGGSVSTLTIQRTQQEDSAVYLCASSLRPMAGDTQYFGPGTRLTVL.